This note documents a single T cell receptor (beta chain) sequence. The data originate from a study of control samples from healthy donors and cancer patients. Sequenced by immunoSEQ multiplex PCR; TCRdb stores in-frame clones only, minus some. The repertoire includes 200,000 to 250,000 clones, roughly 94% of them detected once, and around 1.5% sits in the top ten. The germline gives CDR1 SGHTS, CDR2 YDEGEE. The V end was cut by 2 bases, the J end by 3 bases, with 8 bases between. This CDR3 spans 13 amino acids. The sequence derives from a middle-aged man in good health. J is TRBJ1-1 and V is TRBV5-8; the D is unclear. The sample comprised blood. CDR3 residues: CASSFQRDTEAFF. The CDR3 coding sequence is TGTGCCAGCAGCTTCCAGCGGGACACTGAAGCTTTCTTT.